This T cell receptor beta chain was sequenced during a study of blood T cell repertoires in COVID-19. Overall study: Italy, Spain and the United States were the sources of the convalescent and acute COVID-19 samples. Sources were T cells, B-cell-depleted T cells, or PBMCs; the material itself was cDNA or gDNA.

Germline-derived CDR1 and CDR2 are MNHNY and SVGAGI (reference sequence). V was pared by 5 bases and J by 1 base, with 9 bases of the junction left unmatched. The length of the CDR3 is 16 residues. Original processing methods: Amplification from reference gene primers served as the basis for estimated nucleated cell counts. TCRdb's copy holds only in-frame clones and misses some; the assay was immunoSEQ multiplex PCR. V and J calls and clone size are as listed in that table; D and trimming were resolved from the DNA. This sample has 150,000 to 200,000 clones, with about 85% found just once. This receptor was obtained from an elderly woman with acute or convalescent COVID-19. This chain connects TRBV6-6 to TRBJ2-7; 9 positions match TRBD2. The sequenced sample consisted of peripheral blood. CDR3 DNA: TGTGCCAGCAGTCCCTGGGTAGCGGGAGAGTCCTACGAGCAGTACTTC. It translates to CASSPWVAGESYEQYF.